The entry that follows covers one T cell receptor beta chain sequence. This entry is derived from a study of blood T cells in healthy people across ages. Primed by a sample-barcoded 5' primer and a J-beta primer mix, a second PCR proceeded for roughly 7 to 12 cycles. TCRdb re-called the 5' RACE reads through MiXCR, storing one row per CDR3 protein. Of about 970,000 distinct CDR3 sequences listed, roughly 47% are singletons. Total RNA amounts of at least 5.5 micrograms were extracted per sample. Sequences were obtained from blood. The TCR originated in a woman aged 55-75 years in good health.

This CDR3 is CASTPGTSVGDTQYF. The CDR3 bases are TGTGCCAGCACCCCCGGGACTAGCGTTGGAGATACGCAGTATTTT. The chain has TRBV12-3 or TRBV12-4 and TRBJ2-3; 10 bases match TRBD2. V gave up 7 bases and J gave up 5 bases; unmatched junction bases: 9. The CDR3 covers 15 residues.